These T cell receptor beta chains were read from a single sample in a study of blood T cell repertoires in COVID-19. This table comes from immunoSEQ multiplex PCR, and its TCRdb copy is limited to in-frame clones, with some not included. Altogether about 170,000 clones are present, 70% to 85% being singletons, with the ten largest covering 22%. What was sequenced was peripheral blood. These receptors were obtained from a woman older than 75 with acute or convalescent COVID-19. The conserved cysteine and the conserved F or W are not part of the CDR3 here. A D gene is named only where the DNA matches it firmly.

J: TRBJ2-7; length: 12; D: TRBD1; V: TRBV10-3; CDR3: AISESGQPYEQY
J: TRBJ1-6; length: 10; D: .; V: TRBV20-1; CDR3: SASYQGPTLH
J: TRBJ2-2; length: 13; D: .; V: TRBV24-1; CDR3: ATSKSGKGTGELF
J: TRBJ2-1; length: 11; D: .; V: TRBV12-3/TRBV12-4; CDR3: ASSSMGLNEQF
J: TRBJ2-5; length: 13; D: TRBD2; V: TRBV6-5; CDR3: ASSWTSGYQATQY
J: TRBJ2-3; length: 11; D: TRBD1; V: TRBV29-1; CDR3: SARDRRTDTQY
J: TRBJ1-1; length: 12; D: .; V: TRBV5-6; CDR3: ASSLGGEGTEAF
J: TRBJ1-2; length: 13; D: TRBD1; V: TRBV14; CDR3: ASSQNQGVGYGYT
J: TRBJ2-7; length: 11; D: .; V: TRBV13; CDR3: ASSLQGSYEQY
J: TRBJ1-4; length: 14; D: .; V: TRBV7-9; CDR3: ASSASVWGQLEKLF
J: TRBJ2-3; length: 20; D: .; V: TRBV21-1; CDR3: ASRTSGRRRGVGKGNTDTQY